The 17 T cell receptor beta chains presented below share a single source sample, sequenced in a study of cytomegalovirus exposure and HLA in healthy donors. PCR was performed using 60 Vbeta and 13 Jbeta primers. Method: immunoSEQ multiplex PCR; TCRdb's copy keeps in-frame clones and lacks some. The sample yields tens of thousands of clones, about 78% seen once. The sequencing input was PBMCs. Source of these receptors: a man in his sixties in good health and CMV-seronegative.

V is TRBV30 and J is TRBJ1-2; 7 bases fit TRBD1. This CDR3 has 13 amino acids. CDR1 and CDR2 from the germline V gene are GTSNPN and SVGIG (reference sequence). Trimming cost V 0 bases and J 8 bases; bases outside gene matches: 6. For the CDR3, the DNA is TGTGCCTGGAGTGTACGAGGGGGCCTGGGCTACACCTTC. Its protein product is CAWSVRGGLGYTF.

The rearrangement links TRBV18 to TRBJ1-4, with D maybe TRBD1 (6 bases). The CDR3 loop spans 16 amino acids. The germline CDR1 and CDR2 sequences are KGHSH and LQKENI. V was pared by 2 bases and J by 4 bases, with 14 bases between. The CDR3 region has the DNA TGTGCCAGCTCACCAATTCAGGGGACCAATAATGAAAAACTGTTTTTT. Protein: CASSPIQGTNNEKLFF.

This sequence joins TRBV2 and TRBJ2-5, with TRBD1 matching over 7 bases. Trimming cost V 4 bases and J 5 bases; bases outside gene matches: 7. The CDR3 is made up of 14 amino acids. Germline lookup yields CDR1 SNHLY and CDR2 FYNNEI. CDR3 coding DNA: TGTGCCAGCAGTGTCACTAGGGGGCACGAGACCCAGTACTTC. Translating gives CASSVTRGHETQYF. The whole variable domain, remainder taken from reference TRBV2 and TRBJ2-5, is EPEVTQTPSHQVTQMGQEVILRCVPISNHLYFYWYRQILGQKVEFLVSFYNNEISEKSEIFDDQFSVERPDGSNFTLKIRSTKLEDSAMYFCASSVTRGHETQYFGPGTRLLVL.

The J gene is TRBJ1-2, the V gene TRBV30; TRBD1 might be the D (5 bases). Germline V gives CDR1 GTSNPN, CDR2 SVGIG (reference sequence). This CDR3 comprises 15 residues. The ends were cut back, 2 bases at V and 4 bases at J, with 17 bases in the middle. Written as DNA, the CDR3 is TGTGCCTGGAGTCCGACCCCGGTGACAGTCTATGGCTACACCTTC. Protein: CAWSPTPVTVYGYTF.

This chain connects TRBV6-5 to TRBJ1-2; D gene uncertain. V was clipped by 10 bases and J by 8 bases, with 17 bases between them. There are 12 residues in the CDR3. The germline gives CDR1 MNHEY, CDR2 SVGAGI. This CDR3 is CAISTGGLGYTF. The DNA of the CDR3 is TGTGCCATATCCACGGGAGGGTTAGGCTACACCTTC.

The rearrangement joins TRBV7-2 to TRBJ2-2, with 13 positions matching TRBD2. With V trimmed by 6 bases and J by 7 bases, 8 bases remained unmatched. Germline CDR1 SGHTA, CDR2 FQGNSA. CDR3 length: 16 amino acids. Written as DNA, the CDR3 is TGTGCCAGCAGACAAGGACTAGCGGGAGTTATCGGGGAGCTGTTTTTT. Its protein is CASRQGLAGVIGELFF.

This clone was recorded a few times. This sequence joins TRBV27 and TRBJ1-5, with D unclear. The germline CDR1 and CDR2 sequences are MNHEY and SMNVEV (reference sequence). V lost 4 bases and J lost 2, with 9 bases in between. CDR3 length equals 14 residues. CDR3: CASSSPSGNQPQHF. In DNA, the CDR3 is TGTGCCAGCAGTTCCCCCTCGGGCAATCAGCCCCAGCATTTT.

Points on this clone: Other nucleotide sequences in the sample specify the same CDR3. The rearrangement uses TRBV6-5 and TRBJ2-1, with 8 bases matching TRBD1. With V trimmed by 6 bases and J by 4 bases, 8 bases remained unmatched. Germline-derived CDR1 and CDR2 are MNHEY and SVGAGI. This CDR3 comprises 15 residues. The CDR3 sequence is CASRNADRVYNEQFF. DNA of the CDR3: TGTGCCAGCAGAAACGCGGACAGGGTGTACAATGAGCAGTTCTTC.

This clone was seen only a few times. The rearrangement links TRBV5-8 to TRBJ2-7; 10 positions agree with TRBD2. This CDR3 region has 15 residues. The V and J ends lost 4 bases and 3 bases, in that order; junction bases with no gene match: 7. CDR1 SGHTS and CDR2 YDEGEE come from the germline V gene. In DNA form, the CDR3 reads TGTGCCAGCAGCCGCTCTAGCGGGAGCCTCTACGAGCAGTACTTC. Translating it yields CASSRSSGSLYEQYF. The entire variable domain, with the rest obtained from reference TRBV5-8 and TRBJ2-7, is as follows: EAGVTQSPTHLIKTRGQQATLRCSPISGHTSVYWYQQALGLGLQFLLWYDEGEERNRGNFPPRFSGRQFPNYSSELNVNALELEDSALYLCASSRSSGSLYEQYFGPGTRLTVT.

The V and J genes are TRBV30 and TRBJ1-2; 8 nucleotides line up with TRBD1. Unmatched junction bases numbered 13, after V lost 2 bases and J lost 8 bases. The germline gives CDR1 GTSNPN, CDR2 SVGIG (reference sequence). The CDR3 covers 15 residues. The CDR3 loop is CAWSIQAGTGQGYTF. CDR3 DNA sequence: TGTGCCTGGAGTATCCAAGCCGGGACAGGTCAAGGCTACACCTTC.

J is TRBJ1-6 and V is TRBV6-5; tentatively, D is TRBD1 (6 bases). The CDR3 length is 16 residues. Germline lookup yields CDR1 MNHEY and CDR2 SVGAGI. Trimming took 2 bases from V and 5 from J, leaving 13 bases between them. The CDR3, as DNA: TGTGCCAGCAGTTACATCGACAGGCACAATAATTCACCCCTCCACTTT. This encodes CASSYIDRHNNSPLHF.

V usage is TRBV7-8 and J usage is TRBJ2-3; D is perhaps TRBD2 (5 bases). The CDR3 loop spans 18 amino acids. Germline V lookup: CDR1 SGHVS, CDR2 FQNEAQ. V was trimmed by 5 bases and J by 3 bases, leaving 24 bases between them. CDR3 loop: CASSPPPLLRAPTDTQYF. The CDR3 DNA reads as TGTGCCAGCAGCCCCCCCCCTTTATTGAGGGCCCCTACAGATACGCAGTATTTT.

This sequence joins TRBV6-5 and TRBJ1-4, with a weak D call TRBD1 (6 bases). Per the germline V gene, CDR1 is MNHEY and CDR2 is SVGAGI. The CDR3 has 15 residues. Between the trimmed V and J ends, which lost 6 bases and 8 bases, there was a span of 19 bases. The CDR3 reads CASSSTGTTTEKLFF. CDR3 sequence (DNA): TGTGCCAGCAGCTCAACCGGGACAACGACGGAAAAACTGTTTTTT.

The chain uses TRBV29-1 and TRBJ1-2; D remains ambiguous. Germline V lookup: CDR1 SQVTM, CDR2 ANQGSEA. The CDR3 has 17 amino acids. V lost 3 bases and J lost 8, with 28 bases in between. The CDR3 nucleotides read TGCAGCGTTGATCCCCAGGCCCACCGGGGTGGGTTGCGCGGCTACACCTTC. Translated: CSVDPQAHRGGLRGYTF.

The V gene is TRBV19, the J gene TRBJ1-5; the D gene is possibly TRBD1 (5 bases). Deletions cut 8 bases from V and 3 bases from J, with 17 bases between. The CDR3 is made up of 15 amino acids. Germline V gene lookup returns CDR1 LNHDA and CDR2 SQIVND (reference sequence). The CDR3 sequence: CASRKQERNNQPQHF. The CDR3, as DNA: TGTGCCAGTCGCAAACAGGAGAGGAACAATCAGCCCCAGCATTTT.

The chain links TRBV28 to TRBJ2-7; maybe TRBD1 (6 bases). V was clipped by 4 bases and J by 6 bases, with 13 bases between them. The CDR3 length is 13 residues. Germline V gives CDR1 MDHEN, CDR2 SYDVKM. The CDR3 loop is CASSWQGSGEQYF. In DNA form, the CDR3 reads TGTGCCAGCAGTTGGCAGGGGTCGGGCGAGCAGTACTTC. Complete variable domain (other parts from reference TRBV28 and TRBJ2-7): DVKVTQSSRYLVKRTGEKVFLECVQDMDHENMFWYRQDPGLGLRLIYFSYDVKMKEKGDIPEGYSVSREKKERFSLILESASTNQTSMYLCASSWQGSGEQYFGPGTRLTVT.

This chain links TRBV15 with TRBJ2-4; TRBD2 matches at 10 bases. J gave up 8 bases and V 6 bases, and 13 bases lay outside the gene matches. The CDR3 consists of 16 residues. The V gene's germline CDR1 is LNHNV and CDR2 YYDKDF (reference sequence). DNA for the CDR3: TGTGCCACCAGTTTACCTAAAACGGGACTAGCGTACATTCAGTACTTC. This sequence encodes CATSLPKTGLAYIQYF.